This T cell receptor beta chain was recovered during a study of blood T cell repertoires in COVID-19. Study summary: T cells, B-cell-depleted T cells, or PBMCs provided the cDNA or gDNA that served as material.

Germline V gene lookup returns CDR1 LNHDA and CDR2 SQIVND (reference sequence). V lost 7 bases, J lost 0 bases, and 15 bases lay in between. The CDR3 runs 15 residues. Clones were sequenced by immunoSEQ multiplex PCR, and TCRdb holds only the in-frame ones, with some missing. Of around 71,000 clones listed, roughly 82% were seen once; the top ten hold 25% to 30%. What was sequenced was peripheral blood. The chain carries TRBV19 and TRBJ1-1; no clear D gene. This sequence was found in a woman of 80 years or more with active or convalescent COVID-19. As DNA, the CDR3 is TGTGCCAGTACCGCCTCTTCTACTTTGAACACTGAAGCTTTCTTT. As protein: CASTASSTLNTEAFF.